This T cell receptor beta chain came from a study of blood T cell repertoires in COVID-19. Study as a whole: The study drew acute and convalescent COVID-19 samples from the United States, Italy and Spain. T cells, B-cell-depleted T cells, or PBMCs provided the cDNA or gDNA that served as material.

Source study methods: Amplifying reference gene primers gave estimates of nucleated cell counts. Only in-frame clones appear in the TCRdb table, and some are missing; sequencing was by immunoSEQ multiplex PCR. That table is the source of V, J and clone size, and D and trimming were worked out from the DNA. The sample yields roughly 200,000 clones, approximately 83% seen once. The CDR3 covers 15 residues. The ends were cut back, 3 bases at V and 1 base at J, with 10 bases in the middle. The germline CDR1 and CDR2 sequences are MNHEY and SVGAGI. This clone was found once. The V and J genes are TRBV6-5 and TRBJ2-1; D may be TRBD2 (6 bases). The source material was peripheral blood. This TCR was recovered from a human donor with active or convalescent COVID-19. The donor label of this sample is uncertain. CDR3 nucleotides: TGTGCCAGCAGTTATTACGGGAGTTCCTACAATGAGCAGTTCTTC. Translated: CASSYYGSSYNEQFF.